The next 32 T cell receptor beta chains were all read from a single sample in a study of regulatory T cells in long-lasting Graves disease. In building TCR beta libraries, iRepertoire HTBI primers were used together with Arm-PCR of CDR3 regions. One entry per CDR3 protein, called by TCRdb with MiXCR from the multiplex PCR reads. Here the sample spans about 320,000 distinct CDR3 sequences, 15% to 20% being singletons. The time point is: newly diagnosed GD, antithyroid drugs for less than 3 months. RNA extracted from PBMCs served as the sequencing template. This specimen consisted of peripheral blood mononuclear cells (PBMCs), obtained at new diagnosis, from a patient treated with antithyroid drugs. Every receptor here comes from a female donor with Graves disease.

There are many counts of this clonotype. The chain uses TRBV30 and TRBJ1-6; 9 bases agree with TRBD1. Germline V gives CDR1 GTSNPN, CDR2 SVGIG (reference sequence). The CDR3 covers 14 residues. Trimming took 3 bases from V and 5 from J; bases not matched to a gene: 2. In nucleotides, the CDR3 is TGTGCCTGGAGGAGACAGGGGGATAATTCACCCCTCCACTTT. It codes for CAWRRQGDNSPLHF.

This clonotype was found a few times. This may be a read error: a much more frequent sequence differs by one nucleotide. The V gene is TRBV12-3 or TRBV12-4, the J gene TRBJ2-3; no reliable D call. The CDR3 is 15 amino acids. Between the trimmed V and J ends, which lost 5 bases and 4 bases, there was a span of 16 bases. CDR3 sequence: CASSDLRRSADTQYF. The CDR3 DNA sequence: TGTGCCAGCAGTGATCTCCGCCGGAGCGCAGATACGCAGTATTTT.

A remark on this clonotype: Given a much more abundant clone one base away, this may be a read error. This chain joins TRBV24-1 and TRBJ2-3; possibly TRBD1 for D (6 bases). The germline V gene encodes CDR1 KGHDR and CDR2 SFDVKD. The CDR3 is 15 amino acids. This CDR3 is CASSPTGPSTDTQYF. For the CDR3, the DNA is TGTGCCTCCAGTCCTACAGGGCCGTCCACAGATACGCAGTATTTT.

V is TRBV6-2 or TRBV6-3 and J is TRBJ1-4; tentatively, D is TRBD1 (6 bases). The CDR3 extends over 13 amino acids. Germline values: CDR1 MNHEY, CDR2 SVGEGT. Deletions cut 2 bases from V and 6 bases from J, with 7 bases between. The CDR3 DNA follows: TGTGCCAGCAGTTACCCAGGGGATGAAAAACTGTTTTTT. This encodes CASSYPGDEKLFF.

The chain recombines TRBV7-9 with TRBJ1-4; TRBD1 agrees at 9 bases. The CDR3 extends over 14 amino acids. The V and J ends lost 5 bases and 8 bases, in that order; junction bases with no gene match: 6. Germline CDR1 and CDR2: SEHNR and FQNEAQ (reference sequence). CDR3 loop: CASSVNTGGEKLFF. In DNA form, the CDR3 reads TGTGCCAGCAGCGTTAATACAGGGGGCGAAAAACTGTTTTTT.

This clonotype was seen repeatedly, ten times or more. The chain recombines TRBV15 with TRBJ2-5; TRBD1 might be the D (6 bases). Trimming pared 3 bases from V and 2 bases from J, leaving 25 bases between. The germline V gene has CDR1 LNHNV and CDR2 YYDKDF (reference sequence). The CDR3 sequence is 19 residues long. CDR3 protein: CATSSAIITDRLLQETQYF. Here the CDR3 DNA reads TGTGCCACCAGCAGTGCAATTATAACGGACAGACTCTTACAAGAGACCCAGTACTTC.

CDR3 bases: TGTGCCAGCAGATTAATCACCGGTGGTGAGCAGTTCTTC. Protein product: CASRLITGGEQFF. The chain joins TRBV11-2 to TRBJ2-1; D unresolved. Germline-derived CDR1 and CDR2 are SGHAT and FQNNGV. V was trimmed by 6 bases and J by 9 bases, leaving 15 bases between them. The length of the CDR3 is 13 residues.

This clonotype was seen a handful of times. The chain links TRBV28 to TRBJ2-1; 10 bases agree with TRBD1. The length of the CDR3 is 16 residues. Germline-derived CDR1 and CDR2 are MDHEN and SYDVKM. V was clipped by 10 bases and J by 5 bases; unmatched bases: 14. CDR3 nucleotide sequence: TGTGCCACCTTACCTTGGGGGACAGGGGTAAACAATGAGCAGTTCTTC. Translating gives CATLPWGTGVNNEQFF.

This clonotype has ten or more counts. V usage is TRBV5-1 and J usage is TRBJ2-3, with D perhaps given as TRBD1 or TRBD2 (6 bases each). This CDR3 is 16 amino acids long. CDR1 is SGHRS, CDR2 YFSETQ, per germline. The V gene lost 1 base and the J gene lost 2 bases, with 14 bases spanning the gap. The CDR3 here is CASSLRPGASTDTQYF. The CDR3 DNA follows: TGCGCCAGCAGCTTGCGTCCGGGGGCCTCCACAGATACGCAGTATTTT.

Ten or more counts support this clonotype. The chain uses TRBV25-1 and TRBJ2-3; 11 nucleotides agree with TRBD2. With V trimmed by 2 bases and J by 1 base, 5 bases remained unmatched. Looked up from germline, CDR1 is MGHDK and CDR2 is SYGVNS. The CDR3 is 17 residues long. The CDR3 nucleotides are TGTGCCAGCAGTGAACCACTAGCGGGAGTTGGCACAGATACGCAGTATTTT. It specifies CASSEPLAGVGTDTQYF.

This chain links TRBV20-1 with TRBJ2-7; perhaps TRBD1 as D (5 bases). Germline V lookup: CDR1 DFQATT, CDR2 SNEGSKA (reference sequence). V was cut by 7 bases and J by 0 bases, with 13 bases left in between. This CDR3 has 13 residues. CDR3 amino acids: CSGTQQVSYEQYF. The CDR3 bases are TGCAGTGGAACCCAACAGGTCTCCTACGAGCAGTACTTC.

In this sample, this clonotype turned up many times. J is TRBJ1-1 and V is TRBV29-1; D gene ambiguous. V lost 4 bases and J lost 1, with 4 bases in between. The germline gives CDR1 SQVTM, CDR2 ANQGSEA. The CDR3 spans 11 residues. The CDR3, as DNA: TGCAGCGTTGCGCCGAACACTGAAGCTTTCTTT. Translation gives CSVAPNTEAFF.

This clonotype was seen more than once but under ten times. This chain connects TRBV7-2 to TRBJ2-7; 8 bases fit TRBD2. Germline assignment: CDR1 SGHTA and CDR2 FQGNSA. Trimming at V came to 3 bases and at J to 1 base, leaving 2 bases not matched to a gene. The CDR3 is 14 amino acids. This CDR3 is CASSFAGGSYEQYF. The CDR3 bases are TGTGCCAGCAGCTTCGCGGGAGGTTCCTACGAGCAGTACTTC.

This clonotype was counted only a few times. The chain uses TRBV29-1 and TRBJ2-7; no firm D call. V lost 6 bases and J lost 4, with 10 bases in between. Germline CDR1 SQVTM, CDR2 ANQGSEA. The CDR3 totals 11 residues. In DNA, the CDR3 is TGCAGCGTCCTTGAGGTTTACGAGCAGTACTTC. Translating gives CSVLEVYEQYF.

This clonotype was detected many times. The J gene is TRBJ2-7, the V gene TRBV10-3; D might be TRBD1 (5 bases). The V end was cut by 11 bases, the J end by 6 bases, with 17 bases between. The CDR3 length is 12 residues. Germline V gene sequence: CDR1 ENHRY, CDR2 SYGVKD. In DNA, the CDR3 is TGTGCCTCAGGTCCCAGGGTCCTCGAGCAGTACTTC. Amino acids: CASGPRVLEQYF.

Ten or more counts support this clonotype. The genes are TRBV11-2 and TRBJ2-3, with unresolved D. The CDR3 has 12 residues. Germline assignment: CDR1 SGHAT and CDR2 FQNNGV. Trimming shortened V by 7 bases and J by 2 bases, and 7 bases separated the two germline ends. CDR3 residues: CASTTFTDTQYF. The CDR3 DNA follows: TGTGCCAGCACCACGTTCACAGATACGCAGTATTTT.

At least ten counts were recorded for this clonotype. V and J are TRBV28 and TRBJ2-3, with 10 bases aligning to TRBD1. Germline V gene sequence: CDR1 MDHEN, CDR2 SYDVKM. The CDR3 runs to 17 residues. V shed 5 bases, J shed 2 bases, and the junction held 10 bases outside the gene matches. The CDR3 protein is CASSPGQGIYYTDTQYF. The CDR3 DNA sequence: TGTGCCAGCAGTCCGGGACAGGGGATCTATTACACAGATACGCAGTATTTT.

This clonotype showed up many times. V is TRBV5-1 and J is TRBJ1-2, with a possible D match to TRBD1 (5 bases). This CDR3 is built from 17 residues. CDR1 and CDR2 from the germline V gene are SGHRS and YFSETQ. Between the trimmed V and J ends, which lost 0 bases and 4 bases, there was a span of 19 bases. Written as DNA, the CDR3 is TGCGCCAGCAGCTTGGCCAAGGGGCCCGCTCTGGGCTATGGCTACACCTTC. It specifies CASSLAKGPALGYGYTF.

The V gene is TRBV27, the J gene TRBJ2-3, with 11 bases that match TRBD2. Germline V gene sequence: CDR1 MNHEY, CDR2 SMNVEV (reference sequence). V lost 7 bases and J lost 4; bases outside the gene matches: 7. This CDR3 spans 15 amino acids. The CDR3 spells CASTSLAGVADTQYF. CDR3 bases: TGTGCCAGCACGTCACTAGCGGGAGTCGCAGATACGCAGTATTTT.

This clonotype was found many times. V gene TRBV28 combines with J gene TRBJ2-2; 12 bases match TRBD2. The V gene's germline CDR1 is MDHEN and CDR2 SYDVKM. The V segment lost 4 bases and the J segment 0 bases; nucleotides outside the gene matches: 6. The CDR3 spans 18 residues. In DNA, the CDR3 is TGTGCCAGCAGTTCTCAGACTAGCGGGAGAGCGAACACCGGGGAGCTGTTTTTT. Translating gives CASSSQTSGRANTGELFF.

This clonotype was seen more than once but under ten times. CDR3: CASSPRQALETHEQYF. The CDR3 DNA follows: TGCGCCAGCAGCCCCAGACAGGCCCTGGAGACGCACGAGCAGTACTTC. The V and J genes are TRBV4-3 and TRBJ2-7, with D perhaps TRBD1 (6 bases). The CDR3 spans 16 residues. Germline CDR1 is LGHNA and CDR2 is YSLEER. Trimming left V 4 bases short and J 5 bases short, with 21 bases between.

This clonotype was found a few times. This chain joins TRBV5-1 and TRBJ2-2; no clear D. From germline, CDR1 is SGHRS and CDR2 YFSETQ. This CDR3 is built from 16 residues. Trimming shortened V by 2 bases and J by 0 bases, and 11 bases separated the two germline ends. CDR3 coding DNA: TGCGCCAGCAGCTTAGGTCGACTTCCGAACACCGGGGAGCTGTTTTTT. Amino acids: CASSLGRLPNTGELFF.

This clonotype was detected only a few times. This chain joins TRBV4-1 and TRBJ2-1, with a tentative D call TRBD2 (6 bases). This CDR3 spans 21 amino acids. Germline values: CDR1 MGHRA, CDR2 YSYEKL. Trimming cost V 0 bases and J 0 bases, with 24 bases left between them. CDR3 residues: CASSQEGTSGSVADSYNEQFF. Here the CDR3 DNA reads TGCGCCAGCAGCCAAGAGGGGACTTCTGGATCAGTAGCGGACTCCTACAATGAGCAGTTCTTC.

With regard to this clonotype: This CDR3 is missing its conserved last phenylalanine or tryptophan, likely due to a read error. It is unclear where the CDR3 begins or ends on the DNA, so no DNA is shown, and the CDR3 is as TCRdb lists it. The chain links TRBV20-1 to TRBJ2-3; TRBD2, the table's D call, lacks a check against the DNA. With termini counted, the CDR3 has 13 amino acids. Looked up from germline, CDR1 is DFQATT and CDR2 is SNEGSKA (reference sequence). CDR3 region: CSARELDTDTHYV.

The chain uses TRBV20-1 and TRBJ1-4; D is unresolved. Trimming pared 5 bases from V and 0 bases from J, leaving 19 bases between. The germline gives CDR1 DFQATT, CDR2 SNEGSKA (reference sequence). The length of the CDR3 is 17 residues. CDR3 nucleotides: TGCAGTGCTGTAAGGATTCAGGCTATAGCAACTAATGAAAAACTGTTTTTT. Translating it yields CSAVRIQAIATNEKLFF.

The table lists this clonotype with many counts. This chain connects TRBV9 to TRBJ2-3; D unclear. This CDR3 region has 14 residues. The germline gives CDR1 SGDLS, CDR2 YYNGEE. V lost 0 bases and J lost 6, with 11 bases in between. CDR3 loop: CASSVGRSGDTQYF. CDR3 sequence (DNA): TGTGCCAGCAGCGTAGGAAGGTCTGGTGATACGCAGTATTTT.

The chain links TRBV20-1 to TRBJ2-7; D not certain. CDR1 and CDR2 from the germline V gene are DFQATT and SNEGSKA (reference sequence). V shed 0 bases and J shed 6 bases, with 12 bases lying between them. The CDR3 runs to 13 residues. The CDR3 is CSARDARSAEQYF. Written as DNA, the CDR3 is TGCAGTGCTAGAGATGCCAGGTCGGCCGAGCAGTACTTC.

This clonotype has ten or more counts. V gene TRBV12-3 or TRBV12-4 combines with J gene TRBJ1-1; a possible D gene is TRBD1 (5 bases). Trimming removed 3 bases from V and 4 bases from J, with 9 bases in between. There are 13 residues in the CDR3. CDR3 in DNA: TGTGCCAGCAGTTTTTCCGGGACCACTGAAGCTTTCTTT. This translates into CASSFSGTTEAFF.

In this sample, this clonotype turned up many times. The chain has TRBV7-9 and TRBJ1-5; D ambiguous. Trimming took off 2 bases at V and 4 bases at J, with 12 bases between the two ends. Looked up from germline, CDR1 is SEHNR and CDR2 is FQNEAQ (reference sequence). CDR3 length equals 15 residues. In DNA, the CDR3 is TGTGCCAGCAGCTTAAGTGGGCAGGCTAATCAGCCCCAGCATTTT. Its translation is CASSLSGQANQPQHF.

This clonotype was recorded at least ten times. This chain connects TRBV5-6 to TRBJ1-5; D is unclear. This CDR3 spans 16 amino acids. Trimming took 3 bases from V and 0 from J, leaving 13 bases between them. Germline V lookup: CDR1 SGHDT, CDR2 YYEEEE. Written as DNA, the CDR3 is TGTGCCAGCAGCTCTCGGGCCAGTTTTAGCAATCAGCCCCAGCATTTT. Translated: CASSSRASFSNQPQHF.

The V and J genes are TRBV28 and TRBJ2-1; TRBD1 aligns across 8 bases. Unmatched junction bases numbered 10, after V lost 10 bases and J lost 8 bases. Germline lookup yields CDR1 MDHEN and CDR2 SYDVKM. The CDR3 extends over 13 amino acids. The DNA of the CDR3 is TGTGCCAACTCAAGGACAGGGAGGTATGAGCAGTTCTTC. Amino acids: CANSRTGRYEQFF.

This clonotype has ten or more counts. The V gene is TRBV27, the J gene TRBJ2-7; tentatively, D is TRBD1 (5 bases). In germline, CDR1 is MNHEY, CDR2 SMNVEV (reference sequence). The CDR3 extends over 15 amino acids. V dropped 0 bases and J dropped 2 bases, with 11 bases sitting between them. In DNA, the CDR3 is TGTGCCAGCAGTTTATCCCCTCGACAGACCTACGAGCAGTACTTC. The encoded protein is CASSLSPRQTYEQYF.